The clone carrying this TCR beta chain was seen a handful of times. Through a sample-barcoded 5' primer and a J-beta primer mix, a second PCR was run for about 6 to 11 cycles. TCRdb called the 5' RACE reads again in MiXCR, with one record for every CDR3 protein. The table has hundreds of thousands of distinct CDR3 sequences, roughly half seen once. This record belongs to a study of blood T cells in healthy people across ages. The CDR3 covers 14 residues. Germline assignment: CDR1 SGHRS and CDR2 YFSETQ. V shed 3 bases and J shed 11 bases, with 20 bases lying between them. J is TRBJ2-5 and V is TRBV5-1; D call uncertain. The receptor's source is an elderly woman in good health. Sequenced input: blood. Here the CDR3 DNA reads TGCGCCAGCAGCTCCCTCGATCGGTTGGATGAGCAGTACTTC. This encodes CASSSLDRLDEQYF. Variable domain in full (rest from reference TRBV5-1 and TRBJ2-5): KAGVTQTPRYLIKTRGQQVTLSCSPISGHRSVSWYQQTPGQGLQFLFEYFSETQRNKGNFPGRFSGRQFSNSRSEMNVSTLELGDSALYLCASSSLDRLDEQYFGPGTRLLVL.